The clone carrying this T cell receptor (beta chain) appeared a single time. The antigen remains undetermined. The source of the sample is a study of T cells in localized non-small cell lung cancer. Notes on the study in general: Median approximately 58 top-100 tumor clones were shared with paired adjacent lung. The tumor had only one region sequenced, so heterogeneity remains possible. Uninvolved adjacent lung showed higher T cell clonality than tumor.

Here immunoSEQ multiplex PCR was the method, and the copy in TCRdb shows in-frame clones only, minus some. Here the sample spans around 91,000 clones, about 91% being singletons. This sequence originates from a man aged 35 to 69 with stage I squamous cell lung carcinoma. This material consisted of peripheral blood, taken before any cancer treatment.

CDR3 loop: CASSSINRQDEAFF. CDR3 nucleotide sequence: TGTGCCAGCAGCTCAATTAACCGACAGGATGAAGCTTTCTTT. This chain links TRBV5-4 with TRBJ1-1; D may be TRBD1 (6 bases). Germline assignment: CDR1 SGHNT and CDR2 YYREEE (reference sequence). The CDR3 has 14 amino acids. The V end lost 3 bases, the J end lost 7 bases, and 16 bases lay between the germline ends.